This T cell receptor beta chain was recovered during a study of CD8 T cells in Susac syndrome. Negative isolation yielded CD8+ and CD4+ T cells; FACS enriched TEMRA cells. Note on this clonotype: Its matching antigen is unknown.

Study-wide points: Individuals included in the TCR sequencing and HLA analysis were acknowledged by the study to be relatively few in number.

Per germline, CDR1 SQVTM and CDR2 ANQGSEA. The CDR3 loop spans 15 amino acids. J gave up 0 bases and V 6 bases, and 9 bases lay outside the gene matches. After extraction with the RNeasy kit, 0.5 to 1 ug of the RNA was reverse transcribed using random hexamers. TCRdb fed the immunoSEQ multiplex PCR reads into MiXCR, producing one record per CDR3 protein. The sample has 130,000 to 150,000 distinct CDR3 sequences, 90% to 95% seen once; the top ten hold approximately 0.25%. This chain uses TRBV29-1 with TRBJ2-3; TRBD1 matches at 7 bases. Sample: CD8+ T cells from PBMCs. The source of this sequence is a human donor in good health. CDR3 loop: CSVDRSGQSTDTQYF. CDR3 DNA sequence: TGCAGCGTGGACCGGTCGGGACAGAGCACAGATACGCAGTATTTT.